The 25 T cell receptor beta chains below all came from one sample that was sequenced in a study of blood T cells in healthy people across ages. PCR was performed a second time for about 6 to 11 cycles using a sample-barcoded 5' primer and a J-beta primer mix. Via MiXCR, TCRdb re-called the 5' RACE reads, giving one row per CDR3 protein. The table lists 540,000 or so distinct CDR3 sequences, 25% to 30% of them singletons. Sequenced sample: blood. These receptors were taken from a woman in her seventies in good health.

The chain has TRBV12-3 or TRBV12-4 and TRBJ1-6; D gene ambiguous. This CDR3 is 15 amino acids long. V gave up 0 bases and J gave up 5 bases, with 8 bases separating them. The CDR3 reads CASSLAAGNNSPLHF. The CDR3, as DNA: TGTGCCAGCAGTTTAGCTGCAGGAAATAATTCACCCCTCCACTTT.

This clonotype came up a few times. The chain combines TRBV6-2 or TRBV6-3 with TRBJ1-2; D ambiguous. The CDR3 has 15 amino acids. V was clipped by 6 bases and J by 4 bases, with 18 bases between them. Germline CDR1 reads MNHEY; CDR2 reads SVGEGT. CDR3: CASSLTPSAVYGYTF. The CDR3 region has the DNA TGTGCCAGCAGCTTAACCCCCTCCGCAGTCTATGGCTACACCTTC.

This clonotype showed up just a few times. The rearrangement links TRBV15 to TRBJ2-2, with D unresolved. This CDR3 has 15 residues. The V and J ends lost 4 bases and 1 base respectively, with 10 bases between them. The germline CDR1 and CDR2 sequences are LNHNV and YYDKDF (reference sequence). The chain's CDR3 is CATSKEQLNTGELFF. In DNA, the CDR3 is TGTGCCACCAGCAAGGAACAGCTGAACACCGGGGAGCTGTTTTTT.

CDR3 in DNA: TGTGCCTGGAGTGTAAAAGGGGGTCGAGACTACGAGCAGTACTTC. Residues: CAWSVKGGRDYEQYF. The chain recombines TRBV30 with TRBJ2-5; D is possibly TRBD1 (6 bases). With the DNA end fitting TRBJ2-7 better, the J assignment may be wrong. CDR1 and CDR2 (germline): GTSNPN, SVGIG (reference sequence). The CDR3 is 15 amino acids.

The chain couples TRBV3-1 to TRBJ2-7, with 7 nucleotides matching TRBD1. There are 14 residues in the CDR3. CDR1 is LGHDT and CDR2 is YNNKEL in the germline V gene (reference sequence). Trimming at V came to 1 base and at J to 2 bases, leaving 2 bases not matched to a gene. The CDR3 sequence: CASSQVQGAYEQYF. In nucleotides, the CDR3 is TGTGCCAGCAGCCAAGTCCAGGGGGCCTACGAGCAGTACTTC.

This clonotype was found many times. This rearrangement joins TRBV27 to TRBJ2-7, with D unresolved. The CDR3 extends over 14 amino acids. Germline values: CDR1 MNHEY, CDR2 SMNVEV (reference sequence). V was clipped by 5 bases and J by 0 bases, with 11 bases between them. The CDR3 loop is CASSTGFSSYEQYF. The CDR3 DNA reads TGTGCCAGCAGTACCGGCTTTAGCTCCTACGAGCAGTACTTC.

This sequence joins TRBV9 and TRBJ1-4, with 10 bases matching TRBD1. Germline CDR1 is SGDLS and CDR2 is YYNGEE. V dropped 3 bases and J dropped 10; count of bases not matched to a gene: 6. This CDR3 is 14 amino acids long. Here the CDR3 DNA reads TGTGCCAGCAGCGCGACAGGGGGCGCGGGAAAACTGTTTTTT. Translated, it gives CASSATGGAGKLFF.

This chain links TRBV29-1 with TRBJ2-7, with D uncertain. With 4 bases removed from V and 3 bases from J, the gap between germline ends came to 7 bases. This CDR3 has 11 residues. In germline, CDR1 is SQVTM, CDR2 ANQGSEA. The CDR3 DNA follows: TGCAGCGTTGTGCAAGACTACGAGCAGTACTTC. It encodes CSVVQDYEQYF.

The rearrangement links TRBV12-3 or TRBV12-4 to TRBJ1-1; no reliable D call. Trimming removed 1 base at V and 2 bases at J, with 14 bases between. The CDR3 runs 16 residues. DNA of the CDR3: TGTGCCAGCAGTTTAGATCCAGTACTAGGCAACACTGAAGCTTTCTTT. Its translation: CASSLDPVLGNTEAFF.

This clonotype was seen more than once but under ten times. J is TRBJ2-7 and V is TRBV7-9; 7 bases map to TRBD1. Germline CDR1 and CDR2: SEHNR and FQNEAQ (reference sequence). The CDR3 totals 13 residues. The J segment lost 6 bases and the V segment lost 6 bases, leaving 8 bases of the junction unmatched. CDR3 bases: TGTGCCAGCAGGCGCGACAGGGACGGCGAGCAGTACTTC. It codes for CASRRDRDGEQYF. Together with reference TRBV7-9 and TRBJ2-7, the CDR3 gives the full variable domain: DTGVSQNPRHKITKRGQNVTFRCDPISEHNRLYWYRQTLGQGPEFLTYFQNEAQLEKSRLLSDRFSAERPKGSFSTLEIQRTEQGDSAMYLCASRRDRDGEQYFGPGTRLTVT.

This clonotype was detected many times. J is TRBJ2-7 and V is TRBV5-1; TRBD1 aligns across 7 bases. Trimming cost V 1 base and J 6 bases; bases outside gene matches: 4. Germline loops: CDR1 SGHRS, CDR2 YFSETQ. This CDR3 region has 13 residues. In DNA form, the CDR3 reads TGCGCCAGCAGCTTGACAGGGGTCGGCGAGCAGTACTTC. Translated: CASSLTGVGEQYF.

This clonotype has more than one count but fewer than ten. The V call is TRBV7-2, the J call TRBJ1-2; TRBD1 matches at 7 bases. V gave up 8 bases and J gave up 4 bases; unmatched junction bases: 10. Germline assignment: CDR1 SGHTA and CDR2 FQGNSA. There are 14 residues in the CDR3. The CDR3 region has the DNA TGTGCCAGCGGAGGGGGCCCTCGAGGCTATGGCTACACCTTC. Protein: CASGGGPRGYGYTF.

Only a few counts were recorded for this clonotype. The chain employs TRBV4-3 and TRBJ2-2, with 16 bases aligning to TRBD2. Germline values: CDR1 LGHNA, CDR2 YSLEER. The CDR3 runs to 19 residues. Trimming took 1 base from V and 9 from J; bases not matched to a gene: 11. The CDR3 here is CASSQGPGTSGGAYRELFF. In nucleotides, the CDR3 is TGCGCCAGCAGCCAAGGTCCCGGGACTAGCGGGGGGGCATATAGGGAGCTGTTTTTT.

The chain is built from TRBV5-4 and TRBJ2-5, with 8 positions matching TRBD1. Trimming took 4 bases from V and 7 from J; bases not matched to a gene: 6. CDR3 length: 13 amino acids. The germline gives CDR1 SGHNT, CDR2 YYREEE (reference sequence). Written as DNA, the CDR3 is TGTGCCAGCAGCCTGGGACAGGAAGGGACCCAGTACTTC. As protein: CASSLGQEGTQYF.

This clonotype was recorded at least ten times. V usage is TRBV4-2 and J usage is TRBJ2-5, with 8 positions matching TRBD1. CDR3 length: 14 amino acids. Germline V gives CDR1 LGHNA, CDR2 YNFKEQ. V shed 1 base and J 9 bases; nucleotides not matched to a gene: 7. Here the CDR3 reads CASSQGGQVNSQYF. Here the CDR3 DNA reads TGTGCCAGCAGCCAAGGGGGACAGGTGAACTCCCAGTACTTC.

This clonotype showed up just a few times. The chain recombines TRBV20-1 with TRBJ1-2; 8 positions agree with TRBD1. Germline V lookup: CDR1 DFQATT, CDR2 SNEGSKA (reference sequence). Unmatched junction bases numbered 7, after V lost 4 bases and J lost 6 bases. The CDR3 contains 13 residues. The CDR3 DNA reads as TGCAGTGCTATCCAGGACAGGGTCGATGGCTACACCTTC. Protein sequence: CSAIQDRVDGYTF.

This clonotype was recorded a few times. J is TRBJ2-5 and V is TRBV7-2, with 9 nucleotides matching TRBD2. This CDR3 contains 15 residues. Trimming took 6 bases from V and 2 from J; bases not matched to a gene: 7. Per the germline V gene, CDR1 is SGHTA and CDR2 is FQGNSA. The CDR3 loop reads CASSRAGGEQETQYF. In DNA form, the CDR3 reads TGTGCCAGCAGTCGAGCGGGGGGTGAGCAAGAGACCCAGTACTTC.

This clonotype occurred a few times. CDR3: CASRVLGGRYSYTF. The CDR3 region has the DNA TGCGCCAGCAGAGTCCTGGGGGGCCGGTATAGCTACACCTTC. The chain recombines TRBV5-1 with TRBJ1-2; the D gene is possibly TRBD1 (6 bases). In germline, CDR1 is SGHRS, CDR2 YFSETQ. The V gene lost 5 bases and the J gene lost 9 bases, with 20 bases spanning the gap. The CDR3 is made up of 14 amino acids.

This clonotype showed up just a few times. V gene TRBV7-9 combines with J gene TRBJ2-3; D perhaps matches TRBD1 (6 bases). The V end was cut by 4 bases, the J end by 4 bases, with 15 bases between. Looked up from germline, CDR1 is SEHNR and CDR2 is FQNEAQ (reference sequence). The length of the CDR3 is 15 residues. The CDR3 DNA reads as TGTGCCAGCAGCTCTGGTGGGGGCCGGGCAGATACGCAGTATTTT. As protein: CASSSGGGRADTQYF.

This clonotype was seen once. The chain carries TRBV29-1 and TRBJ1-4; tentative D call: TRBD1 (5 bases). Per the germline V gene, CDR1 is SQVTM and CDR2 is ANQGSEA. Trimming shortened V by 7 bases and J by 8 bases, and 23 bases separated the two germline ends. This CDR3 contains 15 residues. In DNA, the CDR3 is TGCAGCGCCATGGGAGGGGCCGCAAGTGGGGAAAAACTGTTTTTT. Protein: CSAMGGAASGEKLFF.

This clonotype turned up a few times. This chain links TRBV7-9 with TRBJ1-1; a possible D gene is TRBD1 (6 bases). The CDR3 runs 14 residues. Trimming left V 8 bases short and J 4 bases short, with 17 bases between. Germline-derived CDR1 and CDR2 are SEHNR and FQNEAQ (reference sequence). The chain's CDR3 is CASPNPGGPTEAFF. The CDR3 nucleotides read TGTGCCAGCCCCAACCCGGGGGGGCCCACTGAAGCTTTCTTT.

The J gene is TRBJ1-6, the V gene TRBV12-3 or TRBV12-4; 10 bases line up with TRBD1. The junction had 8 bases not matched to a gene; V was cut back by 5 bases and J by 7 bases. The CDR3 extends over 16 amino acids. CDR3 nucleotides: TGTGCCAGCAGTCCCGGGACAGGGGTCCTGAATTCACCCCTCCACTTT. Amino acids: CASSPGTGVLNSPLHF.

V usage is TRBV7-8 and J usage is TRBJ2-4; the match to TRBD2 covers 8 bases. Germline CDR1 and CDR2: SGHVS and FQNEAQ. V was pared by 2 bases and J by 6 bases, with 9 bases of the junction left unmatched. The CDR3 covers 16 residues. The DNA for the CDR3 is TGTGCCAGCAGCTTAACCGGCGCGCGGGGGGCAAACATTCAGTACTTC. It encodes CASSLTGARGANIQYF.

The CDR3 nucleotides read TGTGCCAGCAGGTTATACGGGACAGATAACGAAAAACTGTTTTTT. Translating it yields CASRLYGTDNEKLFF. The genes are TRBV2 and TRBJ1-4; 7 bases align to TRBD1. Germline-derived CDR1 and CDR2 are SNHLY and FYNNEI. The CDR3 runs to 15 residues. J was trimmed by 8 bases and V by 6 bases; bases with no gene match: 12. Using reference TRBV2 and TRBJ1-4 for the parts outside the CDR3, the full variable domain is EPEVTQTPSHQVTQMGQEVILRCVPISNHLYFYWYRQILGQKVEFLVSFYNNEISEKSEIFDDQFSVERPDGSNFTLKIRSTKLEDSAMYFCASRLYGTDNEKLFFGSGTQLSVL.

Only a few counts were recorded for this clonotype. The rearrangement joins TRBV10-3 to TRBJ2-3; D is unclear. This CDR3 contains 13 residues. Trimming removed 4 bases at V and 4 bases at J, with 9 bases between. Looked up from germline, CDR1 is ENHRY and CDR2 is SYGVKD. CDR3 sequence reads: CAISATSADTQYF. The CDR3 DNA sequence: TGTGCCATCAGTGCGACGTCGGCAGATACGCAGTATTTT.